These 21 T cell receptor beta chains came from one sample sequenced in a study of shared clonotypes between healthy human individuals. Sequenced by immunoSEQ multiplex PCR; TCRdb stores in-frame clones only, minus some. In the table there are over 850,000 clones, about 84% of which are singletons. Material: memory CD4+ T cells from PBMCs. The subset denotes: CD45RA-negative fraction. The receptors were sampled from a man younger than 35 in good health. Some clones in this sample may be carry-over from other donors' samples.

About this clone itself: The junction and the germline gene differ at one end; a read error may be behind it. This CDR3 reads CASSVSSGRVTGELLF. The CDR3 region has the DNA TGTGCCAGCAGCGTGTCTAGCGGGAGGGTCACCGGGGAGCTGCTTTTT. The rearrangement joins TRBV9 to TRBJ2-2, with 12 bases fitting TRBD2. The germline V gene encodes CDR1 SGDLS and CDR2 YYNGEE. The CDR3 consists of 16 residues.

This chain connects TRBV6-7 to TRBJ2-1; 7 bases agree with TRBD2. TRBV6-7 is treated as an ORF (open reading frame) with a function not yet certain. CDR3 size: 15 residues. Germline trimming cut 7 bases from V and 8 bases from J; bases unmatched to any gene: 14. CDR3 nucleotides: TGTGCCAGCATTCCAATAGCGGGCTCCCAGGATGAGCAGTTCTTC. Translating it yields CASIPIAGSQDEQFF.

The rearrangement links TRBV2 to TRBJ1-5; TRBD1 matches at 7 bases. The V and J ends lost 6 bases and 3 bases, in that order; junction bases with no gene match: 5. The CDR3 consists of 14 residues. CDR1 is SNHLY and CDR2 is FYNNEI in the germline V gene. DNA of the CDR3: TGTGCCAGCAGGGGGACAGTGACCAATCAGCCCCAGCATTTT. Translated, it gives CASRGTVTNQPQHF.

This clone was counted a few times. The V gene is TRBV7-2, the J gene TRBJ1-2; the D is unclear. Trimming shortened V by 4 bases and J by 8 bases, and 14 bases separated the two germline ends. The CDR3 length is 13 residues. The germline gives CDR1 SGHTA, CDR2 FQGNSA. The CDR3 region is CASSYQEITGYTF. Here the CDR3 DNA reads TGTGCCAGCAGCTACCAGGAGATTACGGGCTACACCTTC.

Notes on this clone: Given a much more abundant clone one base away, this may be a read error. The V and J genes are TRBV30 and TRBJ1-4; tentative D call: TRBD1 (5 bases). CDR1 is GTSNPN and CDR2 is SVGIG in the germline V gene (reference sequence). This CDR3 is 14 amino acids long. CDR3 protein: CAWNPGLGNEKLLF. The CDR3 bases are TGTGCCTGGAATCCAGGGTTGGGTAATGAAAAACTGCTTTTT.

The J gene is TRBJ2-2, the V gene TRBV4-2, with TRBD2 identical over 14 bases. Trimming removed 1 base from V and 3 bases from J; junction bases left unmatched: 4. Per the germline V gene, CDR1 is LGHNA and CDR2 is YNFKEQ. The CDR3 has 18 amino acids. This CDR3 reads CASSQVLGLAGDTGELFF. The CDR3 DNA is TGTGCCAGCAGCCAAGTACTGGGACTAGCGGGAGACACCGGGGAGCTGTTTTTT.

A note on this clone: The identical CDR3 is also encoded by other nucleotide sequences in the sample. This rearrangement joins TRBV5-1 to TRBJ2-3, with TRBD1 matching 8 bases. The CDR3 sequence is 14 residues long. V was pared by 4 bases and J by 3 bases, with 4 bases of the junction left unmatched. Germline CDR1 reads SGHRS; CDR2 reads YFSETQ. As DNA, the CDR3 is TGCGCCAGCAGCCCAGGACAGGGAACAGATACGCAGTATTTT. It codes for CASSPGQGTDTQYF. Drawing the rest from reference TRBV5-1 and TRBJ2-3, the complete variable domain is KAGVTQTPRYLIKTRGQQVTLSCSPISGHRSVSWYQQTPGQGLQFLFEYFSETQRNKGNFPGRFSGRQFSNSRSEMNVSTLELGDSALYLCASSPGQGTDTQYFGPGTRLTVL.

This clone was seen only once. The CDR3 region is CASSLWTGIDTQYF. CDR3 DNA: TGTGCCAGCAGCTTGTGGACAGGGATAGATACGCAGTATTTT. The chain links TRBV7-2 to TRBJ2-3; 8 bases map to TRBD1. With V trimmed by 3 bases and J by 5 bases, 4 bases remained unmatched. This CDR3 is 14 amino acids long. CDR1 and CDR2 (germline): SGHTA, FQGNSA.

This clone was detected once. CDR3 sequence: CASSVRQGVGYTF. The CDR3 DNA sequence: TGTGCCAGCAGCGTCCGACAGGGCGTTGGCTACACCTTC. This chain connects TRBV11-2 to TRBJ1-2, with 7 bases lining up with TRBD1. The germline gives CDR1 SGHAT, CDR2 FQNNGV. The trim removed 5 bases at V and 7 bases at J, leaving 7 bases unmatched. This CDR3 has 13 amino acids.

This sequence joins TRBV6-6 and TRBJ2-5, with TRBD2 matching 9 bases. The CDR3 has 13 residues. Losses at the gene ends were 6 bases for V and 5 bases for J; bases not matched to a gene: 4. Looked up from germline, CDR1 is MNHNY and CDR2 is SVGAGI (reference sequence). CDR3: CASRREGRETQYF. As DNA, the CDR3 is TGTGCCAGCAGGCGGGAGGGGCGGGAGACCCAGTACTTC.

The CDR3 is CASSSLAGNVYNEQFF. The CDR3, as DNA: TGCGCCAGCAGCTCATTAGCGGGAAATGTCTACAATGAGCAGTTCTTC. This chain connects TRBV5-1 to TRBJ2-1, with TRBD2 matching over 8 bases. This CDR3 has 16 amino acids. CDR1 is SGHRS and CDR2 is YFSETQ in the germline V gene. V gave up 3 bases and J gave up 3 bases; unmatched junction bases: 8.

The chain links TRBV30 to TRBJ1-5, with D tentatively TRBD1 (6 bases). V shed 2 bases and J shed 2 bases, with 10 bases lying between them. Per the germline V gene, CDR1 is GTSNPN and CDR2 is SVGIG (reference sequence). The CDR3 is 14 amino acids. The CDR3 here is CAWSQPGGNQPQHF. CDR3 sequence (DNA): TGTGCCTGGAGTCAACCAGGGGGCAATCAGCCCCAGCATTTT.

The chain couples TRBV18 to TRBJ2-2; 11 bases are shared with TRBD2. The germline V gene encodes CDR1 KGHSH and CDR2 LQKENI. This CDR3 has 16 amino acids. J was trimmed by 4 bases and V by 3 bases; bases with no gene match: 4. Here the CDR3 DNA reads TGTGCCAGCTCACCCGGGACTAGCGGACCCACCGGGGAGCTGTTTTTT. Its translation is CASSPGTSGPTGELFF.

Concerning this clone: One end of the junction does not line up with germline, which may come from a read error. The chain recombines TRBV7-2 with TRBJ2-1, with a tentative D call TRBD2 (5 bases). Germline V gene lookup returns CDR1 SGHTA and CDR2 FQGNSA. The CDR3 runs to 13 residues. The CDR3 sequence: CASSLAPHNEQFF. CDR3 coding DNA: TGTGCCAGCAGCCTAGCCCCCCACAATGAGCAGTTCTTC.

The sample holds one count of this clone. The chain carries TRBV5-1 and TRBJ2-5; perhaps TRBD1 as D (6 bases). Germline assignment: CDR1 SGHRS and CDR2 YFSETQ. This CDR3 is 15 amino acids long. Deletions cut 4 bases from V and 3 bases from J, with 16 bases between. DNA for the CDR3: TGCGCCAGCAGCCCCACAGGGATTTTAGAAGAGACCCAGTACTTC. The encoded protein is CASSPTGILEETQYF.

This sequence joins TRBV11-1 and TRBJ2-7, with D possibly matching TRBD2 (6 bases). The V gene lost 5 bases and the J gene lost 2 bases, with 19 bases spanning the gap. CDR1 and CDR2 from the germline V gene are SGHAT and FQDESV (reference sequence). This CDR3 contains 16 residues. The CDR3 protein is CASSVGAASATYEQYF. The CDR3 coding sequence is TGTGCCAGCAGCGTAGGGGCGGCTAGCGCTACCTACGAGCAGTACTTC.

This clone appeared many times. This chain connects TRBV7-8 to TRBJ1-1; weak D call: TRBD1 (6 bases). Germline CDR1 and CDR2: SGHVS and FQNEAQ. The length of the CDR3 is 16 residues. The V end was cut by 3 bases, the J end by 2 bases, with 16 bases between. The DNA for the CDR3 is TGTGCCAGCAGCTTCTCGGGGGCGCGCCTTAACACTGAAGCTTTCTTT. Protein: CASSFSGARLNTEAFF.

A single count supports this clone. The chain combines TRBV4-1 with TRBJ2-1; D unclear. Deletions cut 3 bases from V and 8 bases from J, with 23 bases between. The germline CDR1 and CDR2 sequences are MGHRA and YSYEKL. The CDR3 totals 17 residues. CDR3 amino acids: CASSHPATSALGDEQFF. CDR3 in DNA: TGCGCCAGCAGCCATCCGGCGACGTCCGCGCTTGGGGATGAGCAGTTCTTC.

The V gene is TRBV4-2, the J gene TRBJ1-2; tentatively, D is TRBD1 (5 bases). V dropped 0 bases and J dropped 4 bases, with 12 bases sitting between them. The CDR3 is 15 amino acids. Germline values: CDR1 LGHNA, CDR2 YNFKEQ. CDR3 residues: CASSQDKGQGYGYTF. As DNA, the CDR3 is TGTGCCAGCAGCCAAGATAAAGGCCAGGGCTATGGCTACACCTTC.

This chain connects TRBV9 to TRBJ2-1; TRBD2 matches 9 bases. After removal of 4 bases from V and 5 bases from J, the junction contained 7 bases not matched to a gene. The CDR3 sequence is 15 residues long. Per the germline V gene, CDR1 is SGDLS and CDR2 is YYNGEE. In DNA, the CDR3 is TGTGCCAGCAGCTCCTCGCTAGCGGGAAACAATGAGCAGTTCTTC. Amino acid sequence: CASSSSLAGNNEQFF.

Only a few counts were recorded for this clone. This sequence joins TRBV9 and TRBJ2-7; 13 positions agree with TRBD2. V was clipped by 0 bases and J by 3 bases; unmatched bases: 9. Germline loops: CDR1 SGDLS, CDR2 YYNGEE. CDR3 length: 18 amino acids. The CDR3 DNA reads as TGTGCCAGCAGCGTAGCTTCGGGACTAGCGGGAAAACTCTACGAGCAGTACTTC. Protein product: CASSVASGLAGKLYEQYF.